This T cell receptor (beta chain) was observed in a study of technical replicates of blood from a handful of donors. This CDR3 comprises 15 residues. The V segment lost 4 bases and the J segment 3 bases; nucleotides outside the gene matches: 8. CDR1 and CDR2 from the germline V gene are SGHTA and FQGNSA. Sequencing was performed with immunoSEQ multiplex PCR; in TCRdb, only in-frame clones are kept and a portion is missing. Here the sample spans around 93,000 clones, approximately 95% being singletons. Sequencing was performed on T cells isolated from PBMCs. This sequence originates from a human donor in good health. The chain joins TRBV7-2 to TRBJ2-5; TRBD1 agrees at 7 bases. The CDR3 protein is CASSSPTGFKETQYF. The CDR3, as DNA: TGTGCCAGCAGCTCCCCGACAGGGTTCAAAGAGACCCAGTACTTC.